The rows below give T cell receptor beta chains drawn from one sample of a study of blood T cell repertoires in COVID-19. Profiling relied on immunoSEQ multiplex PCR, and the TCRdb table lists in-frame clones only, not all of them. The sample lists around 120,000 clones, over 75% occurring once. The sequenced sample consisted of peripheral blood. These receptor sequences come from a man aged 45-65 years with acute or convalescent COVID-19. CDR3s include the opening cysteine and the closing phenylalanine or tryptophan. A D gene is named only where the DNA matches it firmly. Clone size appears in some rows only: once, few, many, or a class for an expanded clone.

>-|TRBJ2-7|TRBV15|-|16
CATSSGGRGGRYEQYF
TGTGCCACCAGCTCCGGTGGGAGGGGGGGGCGTTACGAGCAGTACTTC
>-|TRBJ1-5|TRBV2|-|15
CASMLGTASNQPQHF
TGTGCCAGCATGTTGGGCACGGCAAGCAATCAGCCCCAGCATTTT
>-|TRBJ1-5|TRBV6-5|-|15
CASSPGGMGNQPQHF
TGTGCCAGCAGCCCGGGGGGAATGGGCAATCAGCCCCAGCATTTT
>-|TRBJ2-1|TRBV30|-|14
CAWSVSSGYNEQFF
TGTGCCTGGAGTGTATCCTCGGGGTACAATGAGCAGTTCTTC
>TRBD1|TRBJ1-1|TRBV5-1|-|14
CASSSQGGPKEAFF
TGCGCCAGCAGCTCGCAAGGGGGCCCTAAAGAAGCTTTCTTT
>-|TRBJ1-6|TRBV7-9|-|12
CASREGNSPLHF
TGTGCCAGCAGGGAGGGTAATTCACCCCTCCACTTT
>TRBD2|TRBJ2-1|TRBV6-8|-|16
CASSPTGLAAYNEQFF
TGTGCCAGCAGCCCGACCGGACTAGCGGCCTACAATGAGCAGTTCTTC
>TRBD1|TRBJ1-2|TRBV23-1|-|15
CASSLRQGANYGYTF
TGCGCCAGCAGTCTAAGACAGGGAGCTAACTATGGCTACACCTTC
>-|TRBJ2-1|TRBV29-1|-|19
CSAFLRVESDDELRVTQFF
TGCAGCGCGTTCCTCAGGGTTGAGAGTGACGACGAGCTCAGAGTGACCCAGTTCTTC
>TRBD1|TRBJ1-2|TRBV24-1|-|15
CATSDLRQGSYGYTF
TGTGCCACCAGTGATTTGCGACAGGGAAGCTATGGCTACACCTTC
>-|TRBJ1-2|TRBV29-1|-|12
CSVKPLGYGYTF
TGCAGCGTGAAACCGCTAGGTTATGGCTACACCTTC
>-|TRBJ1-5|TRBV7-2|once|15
CASSLGGGGNQPQHF
TGTGCCAGCAGCTTAGGTGGGGGGGGGAATCAGCCCCAGCATTTT
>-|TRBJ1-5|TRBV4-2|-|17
CASSLYRDTYSNQPQHF
TGTGCCAGCAGCCTCTACCGGGACACCTATAGCAATCAGCCCCAGCATTTT
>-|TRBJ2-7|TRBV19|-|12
CASSPGSYEQYF
TGTGCCAGTAGTCCAGGGTCCTACGAGCAGTACTTC
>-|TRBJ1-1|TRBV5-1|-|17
CASSPGIRQVGSTEAFF
TGCGCCAGCAGCCCAGGAATTCGACAGGTGGGGAGCACTGAAGCTTTCTTT
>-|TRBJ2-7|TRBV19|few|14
CASKSEGLTGEQYF
TGTGCCAGTAAGAGCGAGGGCTTGACGGGAGAGCAGTACTTC
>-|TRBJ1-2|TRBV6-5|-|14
CASSYLAGSEGYTF
TGTGCCAGCAGTTACCTCGCAGGGTCGGAGGGCTACACCTTC
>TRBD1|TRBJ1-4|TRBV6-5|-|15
CASSPRTGNNEKLFF
TGTGCCAGCAGCCCAAGGACAGGGAATAATGAAAAACTGTTTTTT
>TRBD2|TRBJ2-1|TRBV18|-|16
CASSPRAGGHRNEQFF
TGTGCCAGCTCACCAAGGGCGGGAGGACATAGGAATGAGCAGTTCTTC
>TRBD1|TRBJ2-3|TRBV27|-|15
CASSTNRGSTDTQYF
TGTGCCAGCAGCACCAACAGGGGAAGCACAGATACGCAGTATTTT
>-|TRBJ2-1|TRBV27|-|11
CASSHGDEQFF
TGTGCCAGCAGCCACGGGGATGAGCAGTTCTTC
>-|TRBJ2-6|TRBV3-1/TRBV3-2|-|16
CASSAGLGSGANVLTF
TGTGCCAGCAGCGCCGGCCTAGGCTCTGGAGCCAACGTCCTGACTTTC
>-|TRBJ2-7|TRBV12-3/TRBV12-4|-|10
CASSLYEQYF
TGTGCCAGCAGTCTGTACGAGCAGTACTTC